This T cell receptor beta chain was sequenced for a study of OX40 agonist ivuxolimab in advanced cancers. Study background: Treatment of patients was with ivuxolimab, an agonistic anti-OX40 (CD134) antibody. Patient treatment consisted of intravenous ivuxolimab administration every 2 weeks at 0.01 to 10 mg/kg.

Trimming took off 2 bases at V and 3 bases at J, with 14 bases between the two ends. CDR1 is SGHNT, CDR2 YYREEE, per germline (reference sequence). This CDR3 has 16 amino acids. TCRdb's copy holds only in-frame clones and misses some; the assay was immunoSEQ multiplex PCR. The sample contains tens of thousands of clones, roughly three quarters of which appear only once. The specimen was CD4+ or CD8+ T cells sorted from blood, collected in a trial of the OX40 agonist ivuxolimab. This clonotype originated in an adult with an advanced solid tumor such as melanoma, head and neck, liver or kidney cancer. This rearrangement joins TRBV5-4 to TRBJ1-4, with D possibly TRBD1 on 5 matching bases. As DNA, the CDR3 is TGTGCCAGCAGCTTTAGACAGACCGGGGCTAATGAAAAACTGTTTTTT. This translates into CASSFRQTGANEKLFF. Looking up the rest from reference TRBV5-4 and TRBJ1-4 gives the full variable domain: ETGVTQSPTHLIKTRGQQVTLRCSSQSGHNTVSWYQQALGQGPQFIFQYYREEENGRGNFPPRFSGLQFPNYSSELNVNALELDDSALYLCASSFRQTGANEKLFFGSGTQLSVL.